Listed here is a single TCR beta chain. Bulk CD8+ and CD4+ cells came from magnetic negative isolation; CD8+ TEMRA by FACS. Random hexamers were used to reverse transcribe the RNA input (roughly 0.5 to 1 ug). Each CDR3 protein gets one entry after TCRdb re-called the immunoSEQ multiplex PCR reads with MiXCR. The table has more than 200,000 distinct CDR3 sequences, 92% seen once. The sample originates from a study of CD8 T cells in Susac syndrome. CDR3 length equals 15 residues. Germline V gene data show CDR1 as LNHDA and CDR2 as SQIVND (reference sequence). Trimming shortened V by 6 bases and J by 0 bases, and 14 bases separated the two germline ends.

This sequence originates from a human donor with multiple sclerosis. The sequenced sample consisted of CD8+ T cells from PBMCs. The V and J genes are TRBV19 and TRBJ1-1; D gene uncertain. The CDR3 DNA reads TGTGCCAGTAGGGCCGACGGAGTCCTGAACACTGAAGCTTTCTTT. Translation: CASRADGVLNTEAFF.